This entry concerns a single T cell receptor (beta chain). Generated by immunoSEQ multiplex PCR, the TCRdb table keeps only in-frame clones and is missing some. Of about 140,000 clones listed, about 91% are singletons. From germline, CDR1 is MNHEY and CDR2 SVGAGI. CDR3 length: 14 residues. V was pared by 6 bases and J by 4 bases, with 7 bases of the junction left unmatched. The data derive from a study of control samples from healthy donors and cancer patients. The chain recombines TRBV6-5 with TRBJ1-2, with TRBD1 matching 8 bases. Sample: blood. This TCR was sampled from a man aged 25 to 45 in good health. The CDR3 sequence is CASRSTGAVYGYTF. The CDR3 coding sequence is TGTGCCAGCAGATCGACAGGGGCCGTCTATGGCTACACCTTC.